The 21 T cell receptor beta chains reported below all come from one sample, sequenced in a study of blood T cell repertoires in COVID-19. Profiled with immunoSEQ multiplex PCR; TCRdb holds only in-frame clones, not every one. This sample carries about 360,000 clones, about 90% of them seen once, and the ten largest clones take about 2.1%. Sequenced sample: PBMCs or T cells enriched from blood (not recorded which). These receptors came from a man aged 40-55 years in a cohort exposed to, infected with or recovered from COVID-19 (not recorded which).

V gene TRBV6-5 combines with J gene TRBJ2-7, with D unclear. The CDR3 sequence is 12 residues long. V was shortened by 7 bases and J by 3 bases, with 10 bases between the two germline ends. CDR1 is MNHEY and CDR2 is SVGAGI in the germline V gene. The CDR3 DNA sequence: TGTGCCAGCACTGGAGAGAGCTACGAGCAGTACTTC. Its translation: CASTGESYEQYF.

The rearrangement joins TRBV15 to TRBJ1-5; D is unresolved. Germline V gene data show CDR1 as LNHNV and CDR2 as YYDKDF (reference sequence). This CDR3 contains 15 residues. V was cut by 3 bases and J by 3 bases, with 12 bases left in between. CDR3 in DNA: TGTGCCACCAGCAGTTTGCCGGGAGTCAATCAGCCCCAGCATTTT. It is translated as CATSSLPGVNQPQHF.

The V call is TRBV3-1 (or the pseudogene TRBV3-2), the J call TRBJ2-3; TRBD1 aligns across 12 bases. Germline V lookup: CDR1 LGHDT, CDR2 YNNKEL (reference sequence). V was pared by 1 base and J by 5 bases, with 4 bases of the junction left unmatched. This CDR3 is 16 amino acids long. The CDR3 DNA reads TGTGCCAGCAGCCAAGCCGGGACAGGGGGCAGAGATACGCAGTATTTT. This translates into CASSQAGTGGRDTQYF.

This clone was counted once. The chain couples TRBV19 to TRBJ2-2, with D maybe TRBD2 (6 bases). Deletions cut 5 bases from V and 5 bases from J, with 9 bases between. This CDR3 spans 13 amino acids. Germline CDR1 and CDR2: LNHDA and SQIVND (reference sequence). This chain's CDR3 is CASSPRETGELFF. The CDR3 nucleotides read TGTGCCAGTAGTCCACGGGAGACCGGGGAGCTGTTTTTT.

This sequence joins TRBV11-3 and TRBJ2-1; no definite D call. The CDR3 contains 14 residues. Trimming removed 2 bases from V and 4 bases from J, with 9 bases in between. Germline values: CDR1 SGHNT, CDR2 YENEEA. The CDR3 reads CASSLRSSYNEQFF. The CDR3 bases are TGTGCCAGCAGCTTACGGAGTTCTTACAATGAGCAGTTCTTC.

CDR3 sequence reads: CASRRNRNQPQHF. CDR3 sequence (DNA): TGTGCCAGCAGGAGAAACCGCAATCAGCCCCAGCATTTT. This chain joins TRBV6-5 and TRBJ1-5; D remains ambiguous. CDR3 length: 13 residues. Germline V gene lookup returns CDR1 MNHEY and CDR2 SVGAGI. Trimming removed 6 bases at V and 2 bases at J, with 8 bases between.

CDR3: CSVAAAGVAGELFF. The CDR3 nucleotides read TGCAGCGTGGCGGCAGCGGGAGTGGCCGGGGAGCTGTTTTTT. The rearrangement joins TRBV29-1 to TRBJ2-2; 8 bases agree with TRBD2. The CDR3 loop spans 14 amino acids. Germline V gives CDR1 SQVTM, CDR2 ANQGSEA. With V trimmed by 6 bases and J by 6 bases, 9 bases remained unmatched.

CDR3 nucleotides: TGTGCCAGCACCCAAGCCCAAAGGGACAACTGGATTCTGTTTTTT. Protein product: CASTQAQRDNWILFF. The rearrangement joins TRBV28 to TRBJ1-4; the D gene is possibly TRBD1 (6 bases). Germline V gene lookup returns CDR1 MDHEN and CDR2 SYDVKM. The ends were cut back, 7 bases at V and 14 bases at J, with 26 bases in the middle. CDR3 length equals 15 residues.

This clone was counted between two and nine times. The J gene is TRBJ2-1, the V gene TRBV15; the match to TRBD2 covers 9 bases. Trimming took 1 base from V and 5 from J; bases not matched to a gene: 6. CDR1 is LNHNV and CDR2 is YYDKDF in the germline V gene (reference sequence). The CDR3 has 16 residues. CDR3 sequence reads: CATSRGSGSGNNEQFF. CDR3 sequence (DNA): TGTGCCACCAGCAGAGGTAGCGGGAGTGGCAACAATGAGCAGTTCTTC.

The chain couples TRBV3-1 (or the pseudogene TRBV3-2) to TRBJ2-3, with TRBD2 matching 7 bases. CDR3 size: 16 residues. Germline-derived CDR1 and CDR2 are LGHDT and YNNKEL (reference sequence). V trimming: 1 base; J trimming: 7 bases; junction bases outside the gene matches: 11. CDR3 protein: CASSQAPGGEFHTQYF. Written as DNA, the CDR3 is TGTGCCAGCAGCCAAGCACCGGGGGGTGAGTTCCATACGCAGTATTTT.

This clone has just one count. The chain joins TRBV7-9 to TRBJ2-3; TRBD2 is a possible D gene (5 bases). The CDR3 covers 15 residues. Deletions cut 3 bases from V and 0 bases from J, with 10 bases between. The germline V gene encodes CDR1 SEHNR and CDR2 FQNEAQ (reference sequence). The CDR3 nucleotides read TGTGCCAGCAGCTTCCCTAGCTCTAGCACAGATACGCAGTATTTT. Protein: CASSFPSSSTDTQYF.

The rearrangement uses TRBV5-4 and TRBJ2-1; 13 nucleotides align to TRBD2. Germline CDR1 reads SGHNT; CDR2 reads YYREEE (reference sequence). The CDR3 is 16 residues long. V lost 4 bases, J lost 6 bases, and 7 bases stayed unmatched. This CDR3 reads CASSRTSGRVVNEQFF. CDR3 DNA: TGTGCCAGCAGCAGGACTAGCGGGAGAGTGGTCAATGAGCAGTTCTTC.

The chain is built from TRBV5-1 and TRBJ1-1; D gene unclear. Germline assignment: CDR1 SGHRS and CDR2 YFSETQ. This CDR3 has 15 amino acids. Trimming left V 0 bases short and J 0 bases short, with 9 bases between. CDR3 sequence (DNA): TGCGCCAGCAGCTTGGACATAGCTCTGAACACTGAAGCTTTCTTT. Its protein product is CASSLDIALNTEAFF.

The CDR3 nucleotides are TGTGCCAGCACTGGGACAGTAGCCACCGGGGAGCTGTTTTTT. Translation: CASTGTVATGELFF. V and J are TRBV21-1 and TRBJ2-2; TRBD1 was called by the table and not checked on the DNA. TRBV21-1 is labeled a pseudogene. The CDR3 sequence is 14 residues long.

This clone was observed a handful of times. The rearrangement uses TRBV7-2 and TRBJ1-5; no clear D. Germline V gene lookup returns CDR1 SGHTA and CDR2 FQGNSA. V was clipped by 6 bases and J by 6 bases, with 18 bases between them. The CDR3 length is 15 residues. Here the CDR3 DNA reads TGTGCCAGCAGGGCATCTCCGGTGGGCACTCAGCCCCAGCATTTT. Translating gives CASRASPVGTQPQHF. The full variable domain, completed using reference TRBV7-2 and TRBJ1-5, is GAGVSQSPSNKVTEKGKDVELRCDPISGHTALYWYRQSLGQGLEFLIYFQGNSAPDKSGLPSDRFSAERTGGSVSTLTIQRTQQEDSAVYLCASRASPVGTQPQHFGDGTRLSIL.

This clone was counted between two and nine times. This rearrangement joins TRBV12-3 or TRBV12-4 to TRBJ1-3; D uncertain. This CDR3 has 13 amino acids. V lost 0 bases, J lost 4 bases, and 4 bases lay in between. CDR3 sequence: CASSLARGNTIYF. The CDR3 DNA sequence: TGTGCCAGCAGTTTAGCCAGGGGAAACACCATATATTTT.

The J gene is TRBJ1-5, the V gene TRBV5-1; no definite D call. This CDR3 comprises 15 residues. Germline V gene data show CDR1 as SGHRS and CDR2 as YFSETQ. Trimming pared 0 bases from V and 0 bases from J, leaving 7 bases between. CDR3 nucleotide sequence: TGCGCCAGCAGCTTGGGAGATTATAGCAATCAGCCCCAGCATTTT. Amino acids: CASSLGDYSNQPQHF.

The chain has TRBV3-1 (or the pseudogene TRBV3-2) and TRBJ2-1; the D gene is possibly TRBD2 (5 bases). The V end lost 5 bases, the J end lost 4 bases, and 21 bases lay between the germline ends. CDR1 and CDR2 (germline): LGHDT, YNNKEL (reference sequence). The CDR3 is 17 amino acids. CDR3 loop: CASSFLLASTAYNEQFF. The CDR3 DNA reads TGTGCCAGCAGCTTCCTCCTAGCCTCAACTGCATACAATGAGCAGTTCTTC.

The V call is TRBV6-4, the J call TRBJ1-2, with no clear D. The CDR3 length is 13 residues. CDR1 MRHNA and CDR2 SNTAGT come from the germline V gene. V was cut by 6 bases and J by 6 bases, with 14 bases left in between. CDR3 amino acids: CASRNKGSNGYTF. The DNA of the CDR3 is TGTGCCAGCAGGAACAAAGGGAGCAATGGCTACACCTTC.

The chain has TRBV12-5 and TRBJ2-7; D is perhaps TRBD1 (5 bases). Germline loops: CDR1 LGHNT, CDR2 FRNRAP. The CDR3 runs to 11 residues. V was trimmed by 2 bases and J by 11 bases, leaving 10 bases between them. This CDR3 reads CASGLQGGEYF. CDR3 nucleotides: TGTGCTAGTGGTTTGCAGGGTGGGGAGTACTTC.

The chain couples TRBV27 to TRBJ2-6; D is ambiguous. This CDR3 region has 13 residues. Per the germline V gene, CDR1 is MNHEY and CDR2 is SMNVEV (reference sequence). Trimming shortened V by 4 bases and J by 3 bases, and 4 bases separated the two germline ends. The CDR3, as DNA: TGTGCCAGCAGTTCATTTGGGGCCAACGTCCTGACTTTC. This sequence encodes CASSSFGANVLTF.